The 21 T cell receptor beta chains listed next were all sequenced from one sample in a study of CD8+ T cells in alopecia areata. Reverse transcription of extracted RNA yielded cDNA, which provided the sequencing template. Sequenced by immunoSEQ multiplex PCR; TCRdb stores in-frame clones only, minus some. The repertoire holds about 150,000 clones, roughly two thirds seen once, with 0.91% in the top ten. The treatment denotes: oral pan-JAK inhibitor, 5-10 mg twice daily. Sequencing used CD4+ T cells sorted from blood, obtained at week 4, from a patient treated with tofacitinib. The receptors shown here come from a human donor with alopecia areata.

The V gene is TRBV7-2, the J gene TRBJ1-1; TRBD1 might be the D (6 bases). The CDR3 runs to 12 residues. The germline CDR1 and CDR2 sequences are SGHTA and FQGNSA. The V and J ends lost 6 bases and 10 bases respectively, with 15 bases between them. CDR3 sequence: CASRPISGAAFF. The CDR3 DNA reads as TGTGCCAGCAGGCCAATCTCAGGGGCAGCTTTCTTT.

This clone was recorded a few times. V is TRBV29-1 and J is TRBJ1-2; possibly TRBD1 for D (5 bases). Per germline, CDR1 SQVTM and CDR2 ANQGSEA. This CDR3 comprises 13 residues. Trimming removed 1 base at V and 5 bases at J, with 11 bases between. For the CDR3, the DNA is TGCAGCGTTGAAGCTCCGGGACCATATGGCTACACCTTC. Protein product: CSVEAPGPYGYTF.

V usage is TRBV5-1 and J usage is TRBJ2-1; TRBD2 matches 11 bases. V shed 2 bases and J 6 bases; nucleotides not matched to a gene: 4. The CDR3 is made up of 15 amino acids. Germline V gene data show CDR1 as SGHRS and CDR2 as YFSETQ. CDR3 protein: CASSFSGGAGNEQFF. The CDR3 DNA is TGCGCCAGCAGCTTTAGCGGGGGGGCCGGCAATGAGCAGTTCTTC.

The rearrangement joins TRBV29-1 to TRBJ1-2; perhaps TRBD1 as D (5 bases). The CDR3 spans 14 residues. Between the trimmed V and J ends, which lost 3 bases and 3 bases, there was a span of 14 bases. CDR1 and CDR2 from the germline V gene are SQVTM and ANQGSEA. CDR3 DNA sequence: TGCAGCGTTGAGGCAACAGGTTTCGACTATGGCTACACCTTC. Its translation: CSVEATGFDYGYTF. Combining the CDR3 with reference TRBV29-1 and TRBJ1-2 gives the whole variable domain SAVISQKPSRDICQRGTSLTIQCQVDSQVTMMFWYRQQPGQSLTLIATANQGSEATYESGFVIDKFPISRPNLTFSTLTVSNMSPEDSSIYLCSVEATGFDYGYTFGSGTRLTVV.

The chain uses TRBV6-5 and TRBJ2-1; no clear D. From germline, CDR1 is MNHEY and CDR2 SVGAGI. Deletions cut 4 bases from V and 8 bases from J, with 12 bases between. CDR3 length: 13 amino acids. The CDR3, as DNA: TGTGCCAGCAGTTCGGTCCTTATAGATGAGCAGTTCTTC. Amino acid sequence: CASSSVLIDEQFF.

This sequence joins TRBV7-9 and TRBJ2-1; D possibly corresponds to TRBD2 (6 bases). Germline CDR1 is SEHNR and CDR2 is FQNEAQ (reference sequence). Trimming stripped 6 bases from V and 8 bases from J, with 11 bases between. The CDR3 consists of 12 residues. CDR3 protein: CASRLATHEQFF. CDR3 DNA sequence: TGTGCCAGCAGACTAGCAACCCATGAGCAGTTCTTC.

The chain links TRBV15 to TRBJ1-1; perhaps TRBD1 as D (6 bases). This CDR3 region has 16 residues. The germline gives CDR1 LNHNV, CDR2 YYDKDF (reference sequence). Trimming left V 2 bases short and J 1 base short, with 14 bases between. The CDR3 loop reads CATSRRTGRGNTEAFF. CDR3 DNA sequence: TGTGCCACCAGCAGACGAACAGGGCGGGGGAACACTGAAGCTTTCTTT.

This clone was found a few times. The J gene is TRBJ2-3, the V gene TRBV6-5, with 9 bases aligning to TRBD2. Unmatched junction bases numbered 3, after V lost 5 bases and J lost 3 bases. CDR1 is MNHEY, CDR2 SVGAGI, per germline. The CDR3 consists of 14 residues. The CDR3 coding sequence is TGTGCCAGCAGTGCGGGGGGGCCGACAGATACGCAGTATTTT. Translation gives CASSAGGPTDTQYF.

The chain couples TRBV30 to TRBJ2-6; D is uncertain. V dropped 3 bases and J dropped 12 bases, with 9 bases sitting between them. Per the germline V gene, CDR1 is GTSNPN and CDR2 is SVGIG (reference sequence). This CDR3 contains 11 residues. The CDR3 sequence is CAWSAKGVLTF. The CDR3 region has the DNA TGTGCCTGGAGCGCGAAGGGCGTCCTGACTTTC.

Details on this clone: Its ends do not fully match the called genes, so a read error is possible. V and J are TRBV29-1 and TRBJ2-1, with 8 bases fitting TRBD1. CDR3 length: 11 residues. The germline gives CDR1 SQVTM, CDR2 ANQGSEA. The CDR3 is CSIDRGNEQFF. In nucleotides, the CDR3 is TGCAGCATTGACAGGGGCAATGAGCAGTTCTTC.

The rearrangement uses TRBV2 and TRBJ1-2, with D perhaps TRBD1 (6 bases). CDR3 length equals 15 residues. Germline CDR1 and CDR2: SNHLY and FYNNEI. Trimming removed 1 base from V and 4 bases from J, with 13 bases in between. CDR3 amino acids: CASSEVGAGSYGYTF. CDR3 nucleotide sequence: TGTGCCAGCAGTGAAGTGGGGGCAGGGTCCTATGGCTACACCTTC.

The gene calls are TRBV30 and TRBJ2-1; 9 nucleotides align to TRBD2. The CDR3 sequence is 13 residues long. Germline values: CDR1 GTSNPN, CDR2 SVGIG (reference sequence). Trimming cost V 3 bases and J 6 bases; bases outside gene matches: 3. The CDR3, as DNA: TGTGCCTGGAGGCGGGGGGGCCCCAATGAGCAGTTCTTC. Translation: CAWRRGGPNEQFF.

The chain uses TRBV6-5 and TRBJ1-5; D gene uncertain. The CDR3 is 13 amino acids. Germline CDR1 MNHEY, CDR2 SVGAGI. Trimming left V 8 bases short and J 5 bases short, with 13 bases between. The CDR3 coding sequence is TGTGCCAGCTCAAGGACGGTGGATCAGCCCCAGCATTTT. Encoded protein: CASSRTVDQPQHF.

The rearrangement links TRBV12-5 to TRBJ2-3; 11 positions agree with TRBD2. CDR1 is LGHNT, CDR2 FRNRAP, per germline. V shed 1 base and J 3 bases; nucleotides not matched to a gene: 0. The CDR3 contains 15 residues. The CDR3 reads CASGLGLAGTDTQYF. In nucleotides, the CDR3 is TGTGCTAGTGGTTTGGGACTAGCGGGGACAGATACGCAGTATTTT.

This clone appeared a few times. The chain links TRBV13 to TRBJ2-5, with 7 positions matching TRBD1. The CDR3 totals 13 residues. Germline CDR1 is PRHDT and CDR2 is FYEKMQ (reference sequence). With 5 bases clipped from V and 5 bases from J, the junction kept 5 bases outside the gene matches. CDR3 DNA: TGTGCCAGCAGCCCGGGACAGATGGAGACCCAGTACTTC. Its protein product is CASSPGQMETQYF.

The rearrangement links TRBV2 to TRBJ1-5; no clear D. CDR1 and CDR2 (germline): SNHLY, FYNNEI. V was cut by 8 bases and J by 5 bases, with 13 bases left in between. The CDR3 runs 13 residues. CDR3: CASGRREDQPQHF. The CDR3 DNA reads as TGTGCCAGCGGCCGAAGGGAGGATCAGCCCCAGCATTTT.

The chain is built from TRBV30 and TRBJ2-3; perhaps D is TRBD1 or TRBD2 (5 bases each). Trimming removed 3 bases at V and 1 base at J, with 5 bases between. CDR1 and CDR2 (germline): GTSNPN, SVGIG (reference sequence). CDR3 size: 12 residues. The CDR3 loop is CAWRGGTDTQYF. The CDR3 region has the DNA TGTGCCTGGAGGGGGGGCACAGATACGCAGTATTTT. Combining the CDR3 with reference TRBV30 and TRBJ2-3 gives the whole variable domain SQTIHQWPATLVQPVGSPLSLECTVEGTSNPNLYWYRQAAGRGLQLLFYSVGIGQISSEVPQNLSASRPQDRQFILSSKKLLLSDSGFYLCAWRGGTDTQYFGPGTRLTVL.

The V and J genes are TRBV4-1 and TRBJ1-2; D unclear. Germline V gives CDR1 MGHRA, CDR2 YSYEKL. V dropped 0 bases and J dropped 11 bases, with 19 bases sitting between them. CDR3 size: 15 residues. The DNA of the CDR3 is TGCGCCAGCAGCCAAGAGGGAGCTTCACCCACGTCTTACACCTTC. It is translated as CASSQEGASPTSYTF.

The chain combines TRBV6-6 with TRBJ1-6; tentative D call: TRBD1 (5 bases). With 6 bases removed from V and 3 bases from J, the gap between germline ends came to 12 bases. Germline-derived CDR1 and CDR2 are MNHNY and SVGAGI (reference sequence). The CDR3 length is 15 residues. The CDR3 region is CASRNTGIYNSPLHF. CDR3 coding DNA: TGTGCCAGCAGAAACACAGGAATCTATAATTCACCCCTCCACTTT.

The rearrangement uses TRBV29-1 and TRBJ2-1; maybe TRBD2 (7 bases). Germline lookup yields CDR1 SQVTM and CDR2 ANQGSEA. The CDR3 length is 13 residues. V lost 7 bases and J lost 4, with 14 bases in between. CDR3 sequence (DNA): TGCAGCGCAAGGGGGGGCCAGTACAATGAGCAGTTCTTC. Residues: CSARGGQYNEQFF.

In the case of this clone: The sample carries other DNA sequences with the same CDR3. This chain joins TRBV30 and TRBJ2-2, with D unresolved. This CDR3 comprises 11 residues. Germline lookup yields CDR1 GTSNPN and CDR2 SVGIG (reference sequence). Deletions cut 3 bases from V and 6 bases from J, with 5 bases between. The CDR3 is CAWRDSGELFF. The CDR3 DNA is TGTGCCTGGAGGGATTCCGGGGAGCTGTTTTTT. The full variable domain, with the rest looked up from reference TRBV30 and TRBJ2-2, is SQTIHQWPATLVQPVGSPLSLECTVEGTSNPNLYWYRQAAGRGLQLLFYSVGIGQISSEVPQNLSASRPQDRQFILSSKKLLLSDSGFYLCAWRDSGELFFGEGSRLTVL.